The 2 T cell receptor beta chains given below trace back to one sample, sequenced in a study of blood T cell repertoires in COVID-19. This table comes from immunoSEQ multiplex PCR, and its TCRdb copy is limited to in-frame clones, with some not included. The sample shows approximately 61,000 clones, around 88% of them seen only once. The sequenced sample was peripheral blood. These receptors all stem from a human donor in a cohort sampled during active COVID-19.

The gene calls are TRBV19 and TRBJ1-3, with D possibly matching TRBD1 (5 bases). Trimming pared 7 bases from V and 0 bases from J, leaving 16 bases between. The CDR3 is made up of 16 amino acids. Germline CDR1 reads LNHDA; CDR2 reads SQIVND (reference sequence). In DNA, the CDR3 is TGTGCCAGTAAACCAAAAACAGGCATCTCTGGAAACACCATATATTTT. Translating gives CASKPKTGISGNTIYF.

The CDR3 region is CASSQGLYNSPLHF. As DNA, the CDR3 is TGTGCCAGCAGCCAAGGGCTCTATAATTCACCCCTCCACTTT. The chain links TRBV3-1 (or the pseudogene TRBV3-2) to TRBJ1-6, with D unresolved. The CDR3 sequence is 14 residues long. Looked up from germline, CDR1 is LGHDT and CDR2 is YNNKEL (reference sequence). Trimming cost V 1 base and J 3 bases, with 4 bases left between them.